Given below is one T cell receptor (beta chain) in context. The antigen remains unidentified. Those donating, healthy Caucasian individuals from Russia, were aged roughly 6 to 100. The use of a sample-barcoded 5' primer and a J-beta primer mix characterized a second PCR of 7 to 11 cycles. TCRdb ran MiXCR on the 5' RACE reads and lists one entry per CDR3 protein. This repertoire shows about 1.4 million distinct CDR3 sequences, 59% found once; its top ten account for 6.7%. The data stem from a study of blood T cells in healthy people across ages. Study overall: About one barcoded beta molecule was captured per two T cells (by template switching). Broader study findings: TCR beta diversity per million T cells fell roughly linearly with age. Naive CD4+ cell counts and diversity both ran higher in long-lived than in aged donors.

The germline gives CDR1 SQVTM, CDR2 ANQGSEA. Trimming stripped 4 bases from V and 9 bases from J, with 16 bases between. This CDR3 is 12 amino acids long. Sequencing was performed on blood. This clonotype was obtained from a man between 18 and 35 years old in good health. The gene calls are TRBV29-1 and TRBJ2-7; no firm D call. CDR3 DNA: TGCAGCGTTGTATTCCGACCGGGCGTGCAGTACTTC. Translated, it gives CSVVFRPGVQYF.